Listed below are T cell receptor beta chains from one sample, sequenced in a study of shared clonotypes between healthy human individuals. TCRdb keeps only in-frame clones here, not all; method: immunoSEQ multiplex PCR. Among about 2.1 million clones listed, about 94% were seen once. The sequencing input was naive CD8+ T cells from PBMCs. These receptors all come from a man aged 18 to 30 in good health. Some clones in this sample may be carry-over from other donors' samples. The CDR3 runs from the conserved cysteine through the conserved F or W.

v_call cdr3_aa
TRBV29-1 CSAKLDPYEQYF
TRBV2 CASSEAYETQYF
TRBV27 CASSFLLAPYEQYF
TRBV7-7 CASSLDRVNEQFF
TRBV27 CASMGRTNEKLFF
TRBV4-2 CASSPRTLPNEQYF
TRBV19 CASSIGVHTEAFF
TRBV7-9 CASSLVGAEQYF
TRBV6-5 CASGIDSGSYEQYF
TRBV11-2 CASSLGTGLADTGELFF
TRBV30 CAWRPQGQETQYF
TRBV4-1 CASSQAWGGAFSYNEQFF
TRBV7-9 CASSSRLAGDNEQFF
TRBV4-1 CASSQVGRGTYNEQFF
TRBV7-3 CASSPRLAGFNEQFF
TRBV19 CASSISAGGYEQYF
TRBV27 CASRPTGGGQYF
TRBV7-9 CASSLGAGGKLFF
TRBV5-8 CASSFTDEQYF
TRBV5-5 CASSSTGVQSLSSYEQYF
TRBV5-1 CASRTTDTYEQYF